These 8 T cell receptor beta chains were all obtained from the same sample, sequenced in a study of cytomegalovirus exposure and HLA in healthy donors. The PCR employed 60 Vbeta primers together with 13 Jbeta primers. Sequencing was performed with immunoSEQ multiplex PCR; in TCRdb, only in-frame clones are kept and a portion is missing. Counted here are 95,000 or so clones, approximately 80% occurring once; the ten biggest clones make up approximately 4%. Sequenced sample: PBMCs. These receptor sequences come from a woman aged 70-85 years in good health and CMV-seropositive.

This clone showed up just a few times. Here the CDR3 DNA reads TGTGCCAGCTTTCCACACCGACAAGAGACCCAGTACTTC. Its protein is CASFPHRQETQYF. The rearrangement uses TRBV18 and TRBJ2-5; D gene uncertain. V was cut by 7 bases and J by 2 bases, with 11 bases left in between. Germline V CDR1 and CDR2: KGHSH, LQKENI. The CDR3 covers 13 residues.

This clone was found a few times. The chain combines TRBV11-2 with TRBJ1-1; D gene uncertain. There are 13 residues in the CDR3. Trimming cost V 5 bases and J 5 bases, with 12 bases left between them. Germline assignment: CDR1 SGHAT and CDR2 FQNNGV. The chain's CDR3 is CASSASIRTEAFF. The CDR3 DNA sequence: TGTGCCAGCAGCGCATCGATCAGGACTGAAGCTTTCTTT.

The CDR3 nucleotides are TGTGCCAGCAGTAAGGACAGGATGAACACTGAAGCTTTCTTT. It specifies CASSKDRMNTEAFF. The chain recombines TRBV6-6 with TRBJ1-1, with 7 bases identical to TRBD1. V lost 5 bases, J lost 0 bases, and 3 bases stayed unmatched. The CDR3 has 14 amino acids. Germline lookup yields CDR1 MNHNY and CDR2 SVGAGI (reference sequence).

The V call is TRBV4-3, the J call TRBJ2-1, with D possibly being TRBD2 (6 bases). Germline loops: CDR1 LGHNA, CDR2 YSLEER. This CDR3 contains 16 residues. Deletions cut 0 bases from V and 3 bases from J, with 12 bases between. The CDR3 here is CASSQDINGGYNEQFF. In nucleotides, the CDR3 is TGCGCCAGCAGCCAAGATATCAACGGGGGCTACAATGAGCAGTTCTTC.

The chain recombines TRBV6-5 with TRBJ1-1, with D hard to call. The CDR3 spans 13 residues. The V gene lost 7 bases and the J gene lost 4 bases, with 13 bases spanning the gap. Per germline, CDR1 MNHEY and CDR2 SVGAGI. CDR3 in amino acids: CASKQYVATEAFF. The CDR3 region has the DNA TGTGCCAGCAAACAATATGTCGCCACTGAAGCTTTCTTT.

In DNA, the CDR3 is TGTGCCAGCAGCTCCCTGGTTTCCGCTAGCGGGGCCAATGAGCAGTTCTTC. Encoded protein: CASSSLVSASGANEQFF. The chain combines TRBV13 with TRBJ2-1, with TRBD2 identical over 9 bases. Unmatched junction bases numbered 13, after V lost 4 bases and J lost 6 bases. This CDR3 has 17 amino acids. Germline V gene sequence: CDR1 PRHDT, CDR2 FYEKMQ (reference sequence).

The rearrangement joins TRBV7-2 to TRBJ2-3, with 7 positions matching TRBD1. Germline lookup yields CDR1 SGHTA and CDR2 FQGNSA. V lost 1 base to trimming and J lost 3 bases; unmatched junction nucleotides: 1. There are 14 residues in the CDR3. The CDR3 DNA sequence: TGTGCCAGCAGCTTAGAGACAGGGACAGATACGCAGTATTTT. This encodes CASSLETGTDTQYF.

The CDR3 reads CASSKAPGNTGGPVWGNTIYF. In DNA, the CDR3 is TGTGCCAGCAGCAAAGCGCCGGGAAACACAGGGGGCCCCGTTTGGGGAAACACCATATATTTT. The V and J genes are TRBV21-1 and TRBJ1-3; TRBD1 reflects the table's D call only, with no check against the DNA. TRBV21-1 is deemed a pseudogene. This CDR3 contains 21 residues.